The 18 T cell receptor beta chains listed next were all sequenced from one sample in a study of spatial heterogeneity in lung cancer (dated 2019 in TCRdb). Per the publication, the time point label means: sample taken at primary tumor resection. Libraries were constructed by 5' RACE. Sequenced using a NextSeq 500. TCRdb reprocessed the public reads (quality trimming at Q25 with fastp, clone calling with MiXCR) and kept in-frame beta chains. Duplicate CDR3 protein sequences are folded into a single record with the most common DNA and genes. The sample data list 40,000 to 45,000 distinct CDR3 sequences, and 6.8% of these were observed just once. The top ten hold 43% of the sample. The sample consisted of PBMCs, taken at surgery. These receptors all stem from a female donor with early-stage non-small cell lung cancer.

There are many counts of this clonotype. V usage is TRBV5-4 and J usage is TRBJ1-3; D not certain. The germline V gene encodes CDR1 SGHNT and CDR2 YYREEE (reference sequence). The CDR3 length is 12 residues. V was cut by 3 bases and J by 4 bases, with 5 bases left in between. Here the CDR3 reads CASSSPGNTIYF. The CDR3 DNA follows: TGTGCCAGCAGCTCACCCGGAAACACCATATATTTT.

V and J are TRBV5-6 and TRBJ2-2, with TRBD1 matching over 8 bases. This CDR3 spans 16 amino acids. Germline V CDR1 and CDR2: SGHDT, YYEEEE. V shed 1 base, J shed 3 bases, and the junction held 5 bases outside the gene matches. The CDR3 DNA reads TGTGCCAGCAGCTTGTGGCAGGGGGCGGACACCGGGGAGCTGTTTTTT. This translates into CASSLWQGADTGELFF.

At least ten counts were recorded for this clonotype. The CDR3 loop reads CASSPVRAYEQYF. CDR3 sequence (DNA): TGTGCCAGCTCACCAGTCAGGGCTTACGAGCAGTACTTC. The chain links TRBV18 to TRBJ2-7; a possible D gene is TRBD1 (5 bases). This CDR3 contains 13 residues. Germline V gene data show CDR1 as KGHSH and CDR2 as LQKENI. Trimming removed 2 bases at V and 4 bases at J, with 9 bases between.

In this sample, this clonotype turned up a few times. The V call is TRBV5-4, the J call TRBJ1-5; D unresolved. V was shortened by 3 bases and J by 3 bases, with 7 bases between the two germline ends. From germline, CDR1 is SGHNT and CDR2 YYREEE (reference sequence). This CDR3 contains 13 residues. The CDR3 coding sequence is TGTGCCAGCAGCTCCAGTTACAATCAGCCCCAGCATTTT. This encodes CASSSSYNQPQHF.

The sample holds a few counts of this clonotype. The CDR3 here is CSARETGIGNQPQHF. In DNA form, the CDR3 reads TGCAGTGCTAGGGAAACAGGGATCGGCAATCAGCCCCAGCATTTT. The chain carries TRBV20-1 and TRBJ1-5; tentatively, D is TRBD1 (6 bases). Germline V gene data show CDR1 as DFQATT and CDR2 as SNEGSKA (reference sequence). The CDR3 covers 15 residues. V lost 3 bases and J lost 2, with 14 bases in between.

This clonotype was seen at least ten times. The CDR3 DNA reads TGTGCCACCAGTGATTACAGGGGTGCCCTTCAAGAGACCCAGTACTTC. Translated: CATSDYRGALQETQYF. The chain recombines TRBV24-1 with TRBJ2-5, with TRBD1 matching over 7 bases. The J segment lost 2 bases and the V segment lost 2 bases, leaving 7 bases of the junction unmatched. This CDR3 region has 16 residues. Germline CDR1 and CDR2: KGHDR and SFDVKD.

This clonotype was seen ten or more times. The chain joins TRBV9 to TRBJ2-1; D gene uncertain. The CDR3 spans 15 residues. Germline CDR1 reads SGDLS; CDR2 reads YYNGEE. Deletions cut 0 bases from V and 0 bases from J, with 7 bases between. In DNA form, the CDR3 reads TGTGCCAGCAGCGTAGACCGGAGCTCCTACAATGAGCAGTTCTTC. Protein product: CASSVDRSSYNEQFF. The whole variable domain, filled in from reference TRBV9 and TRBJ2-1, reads DSGVTQTPKHLITATGQRVTLRCSPRSGDLSVYWYQQSLDQGLQFLIQYYNGEERAKGNILERFSAQQFPDLHSELNLSSLELGDSALYFCASSVDRSSYNEQFFGPGTRLTVL.

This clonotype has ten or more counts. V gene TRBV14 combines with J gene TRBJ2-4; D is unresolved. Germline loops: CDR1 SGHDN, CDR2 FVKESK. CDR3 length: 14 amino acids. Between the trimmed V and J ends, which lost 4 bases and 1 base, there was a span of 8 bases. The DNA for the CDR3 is TGTGCCAGCAGCCCAGACTGGGCCAAAAACATTCAGTACTTC. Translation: CASSPDWAKNIQYF. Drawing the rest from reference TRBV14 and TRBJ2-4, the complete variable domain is EAGVTQFPSHSVIEKGQTVTLRCDPISGHDNLYWYRRVMGKEIKFLLHFVKESKQDESGMPNNRFLAERTGGTYSTLKVQPAELEDSGVYFCASSPDWAKNIQYFGAGTRLSVL.

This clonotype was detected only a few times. The CDR3 coding sequence is TGTGCCAGCTCACCGCCCGTCACAGATACGCAGTATTTT. Translating gives CASSPPVTDTQYF. The V and J genes are TRBV18 and TRBJ2-3; the D is unclear. Between the trimmed V and J ends, which lost 3 bases and 2 bases, there was a span of 6 bases. The length of the CDR3 is 13 residues. Germline CDR1 is KGHSH and CDR2 is LQKENI.

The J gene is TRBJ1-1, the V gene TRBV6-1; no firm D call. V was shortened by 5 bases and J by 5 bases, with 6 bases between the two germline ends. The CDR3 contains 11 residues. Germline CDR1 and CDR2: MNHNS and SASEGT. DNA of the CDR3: TGTGCCAGCAGTAGTTGGACTGAAGCTTTCTTT. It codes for CASSSWTEAFF.

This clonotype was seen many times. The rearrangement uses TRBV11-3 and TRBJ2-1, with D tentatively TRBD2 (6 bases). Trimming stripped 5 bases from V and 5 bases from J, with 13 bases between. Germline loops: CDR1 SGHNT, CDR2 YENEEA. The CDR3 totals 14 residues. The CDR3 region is CASSTSGTHNEQFF. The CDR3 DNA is TGTGCCAGCAGCACCTCCGGGACTCACAATGAGCAGTTCTTC.

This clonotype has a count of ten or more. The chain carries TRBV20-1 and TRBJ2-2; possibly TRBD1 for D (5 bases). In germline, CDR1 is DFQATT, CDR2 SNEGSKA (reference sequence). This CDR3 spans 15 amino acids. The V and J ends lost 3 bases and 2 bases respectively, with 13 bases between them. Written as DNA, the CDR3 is TGCAGTGCTAGTCGCCAGGGCCCCAACACCGGGGAGCTGTTTTTT. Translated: CSASRQGPNTGELFF.

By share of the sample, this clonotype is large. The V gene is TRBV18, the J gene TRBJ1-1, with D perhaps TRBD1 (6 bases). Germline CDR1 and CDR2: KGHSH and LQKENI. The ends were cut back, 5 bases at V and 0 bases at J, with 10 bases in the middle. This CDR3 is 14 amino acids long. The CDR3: CASSSGTMNTEAFF. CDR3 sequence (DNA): TGTGCCAGCTCATCAGGGACAATGAACACTGAAGCTTTCTTT.

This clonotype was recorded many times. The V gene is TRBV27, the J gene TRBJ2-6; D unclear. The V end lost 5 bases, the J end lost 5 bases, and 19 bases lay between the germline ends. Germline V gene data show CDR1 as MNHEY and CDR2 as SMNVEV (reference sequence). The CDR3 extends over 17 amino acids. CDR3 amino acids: CASSSNGWLGRANVLTF. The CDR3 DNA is TGTGCCAGCAGTAGCAACGGATGGCTGGGTAGGGCCAACGTCCTGACTTTC. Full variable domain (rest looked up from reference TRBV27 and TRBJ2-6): EAQVTQNPRYLITVTGKKLTVTCSQNMNHEYMSWYRQDPGLGLRQIYYSMNVEVTDKGDVPEGYKVSRKEKRNFPLILESPSPNQTSLYFCASSSNGWLGRANVLTFGAGSRLTVL.

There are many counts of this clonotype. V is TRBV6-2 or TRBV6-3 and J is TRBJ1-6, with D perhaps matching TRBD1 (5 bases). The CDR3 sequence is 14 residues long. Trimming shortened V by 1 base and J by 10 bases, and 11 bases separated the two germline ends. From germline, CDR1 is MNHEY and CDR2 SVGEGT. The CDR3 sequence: CASSYWAGRSPLHF. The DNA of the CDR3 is TGTGCCAGCAGTTACTGGGCAGGGAGATCACCCCTCCACTTT.

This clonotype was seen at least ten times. CDR3 amino acids: CASRPTPGGEQYF. For the CDR3, the DNA is TGTGCCAGCAGACCCACCCCGGGGGGCGAGCAGTACTTC. This chain uses TRBV5-6 with TRBJ2-7, with TRBD2 matching over 7 bases. Germline V gene sequence: CDR1 SGHDT, CDR2 YYEEEE. CDR3 length equals 13 residues. V trimming: 5 bases; J trimming: 6 bases; junction bases outside the gene matches: 8.

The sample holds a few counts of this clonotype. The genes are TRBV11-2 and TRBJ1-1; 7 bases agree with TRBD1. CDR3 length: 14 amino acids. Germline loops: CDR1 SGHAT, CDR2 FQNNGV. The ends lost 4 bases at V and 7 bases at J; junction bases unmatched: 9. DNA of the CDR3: TGTGCCAGCAGCTCCCGCAGGGGGGGCTTTGAAGCTTTCTTT. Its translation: CASSSRRGGFEAFF.

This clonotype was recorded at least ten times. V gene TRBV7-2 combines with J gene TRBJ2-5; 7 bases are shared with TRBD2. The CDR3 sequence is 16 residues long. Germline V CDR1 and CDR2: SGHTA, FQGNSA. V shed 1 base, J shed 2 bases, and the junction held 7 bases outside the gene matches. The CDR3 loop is CASSLGERGPQETQYF. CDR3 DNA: TGTGCCAGCAGCTTAGGGGAGCGGGGACCACAAGAGACCCAGTACTTC.